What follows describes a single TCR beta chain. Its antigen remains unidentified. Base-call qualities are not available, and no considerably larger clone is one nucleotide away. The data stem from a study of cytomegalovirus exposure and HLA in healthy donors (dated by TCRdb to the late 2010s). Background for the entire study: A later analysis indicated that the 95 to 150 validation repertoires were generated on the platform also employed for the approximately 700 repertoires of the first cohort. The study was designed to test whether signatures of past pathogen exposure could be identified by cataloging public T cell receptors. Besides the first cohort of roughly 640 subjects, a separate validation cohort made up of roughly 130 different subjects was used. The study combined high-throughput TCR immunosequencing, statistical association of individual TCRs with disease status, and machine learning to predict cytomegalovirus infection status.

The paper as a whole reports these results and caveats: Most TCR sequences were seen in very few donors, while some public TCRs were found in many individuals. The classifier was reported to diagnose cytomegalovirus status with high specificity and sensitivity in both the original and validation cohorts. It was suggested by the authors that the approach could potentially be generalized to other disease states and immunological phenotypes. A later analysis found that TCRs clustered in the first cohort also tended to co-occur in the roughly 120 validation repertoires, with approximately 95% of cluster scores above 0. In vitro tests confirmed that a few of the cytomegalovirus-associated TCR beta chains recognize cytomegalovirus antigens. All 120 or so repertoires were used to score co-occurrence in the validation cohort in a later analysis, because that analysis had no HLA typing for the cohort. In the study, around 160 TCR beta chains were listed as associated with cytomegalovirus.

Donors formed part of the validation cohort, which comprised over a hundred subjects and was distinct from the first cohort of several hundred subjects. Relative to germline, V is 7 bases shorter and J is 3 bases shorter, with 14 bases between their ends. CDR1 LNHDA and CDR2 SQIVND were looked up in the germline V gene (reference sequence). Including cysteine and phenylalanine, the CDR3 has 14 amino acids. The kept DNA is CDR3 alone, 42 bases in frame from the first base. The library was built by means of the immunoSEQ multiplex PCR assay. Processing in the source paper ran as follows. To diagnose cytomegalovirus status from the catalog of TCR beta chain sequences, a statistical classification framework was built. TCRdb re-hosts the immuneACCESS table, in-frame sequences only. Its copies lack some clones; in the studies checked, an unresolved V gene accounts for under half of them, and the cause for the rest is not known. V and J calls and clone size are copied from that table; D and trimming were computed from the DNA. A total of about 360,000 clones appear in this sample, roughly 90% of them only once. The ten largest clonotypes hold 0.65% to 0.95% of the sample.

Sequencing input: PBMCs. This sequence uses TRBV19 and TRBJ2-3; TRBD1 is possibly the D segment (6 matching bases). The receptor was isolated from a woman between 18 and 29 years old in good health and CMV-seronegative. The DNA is TGTGCCAGTAACAGGGAGAAGGTGACAGATACGCAGTATTTT. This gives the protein CASNREKVTDTQYF.